The TCR beta chain under discussion was sequenced for a study of blood T cell repertoires in COVID-19. Study in general: The cDNA or gDNA used as material had been derived from T cells, B-cell-depleted T cells, or PBMCs.

J was trimmed by 0 bases and V by 6 bases; bases with no gene match: 2. CDR3 length: 13 residues. Germline V gene data show CDR1 as ENHRY and CDR2 as SYGVKD. All enrollees were about 18 to 89 years old and from about two dozen US areas. Cohorts were determined from participant-reported clinical history. Cohort 3 recovery required two negative PCRs, clearance, or symptom resolution. Only in-frame clones appear in the TCRdb table, and some are missing; sequencing was by immunoSEQ multiplex PCR. The table records some 250,000 clones, 80% to 90% of them present only once. This receptor was identified in a woman in her 50s who had recovered from COVID-19. V usage is TRBV10-3 and J usage is TRBJ2-7, with 7 bases fitting TRBD1. Material for sequencing was PBMCs or T cells enriched from blood (not recorded which). CDR3 bases: TGTGCCATCAGGACAGGGACCTCCTACGAGCAGTACTTC. Translating gives CAIRTGTSYEQYF.